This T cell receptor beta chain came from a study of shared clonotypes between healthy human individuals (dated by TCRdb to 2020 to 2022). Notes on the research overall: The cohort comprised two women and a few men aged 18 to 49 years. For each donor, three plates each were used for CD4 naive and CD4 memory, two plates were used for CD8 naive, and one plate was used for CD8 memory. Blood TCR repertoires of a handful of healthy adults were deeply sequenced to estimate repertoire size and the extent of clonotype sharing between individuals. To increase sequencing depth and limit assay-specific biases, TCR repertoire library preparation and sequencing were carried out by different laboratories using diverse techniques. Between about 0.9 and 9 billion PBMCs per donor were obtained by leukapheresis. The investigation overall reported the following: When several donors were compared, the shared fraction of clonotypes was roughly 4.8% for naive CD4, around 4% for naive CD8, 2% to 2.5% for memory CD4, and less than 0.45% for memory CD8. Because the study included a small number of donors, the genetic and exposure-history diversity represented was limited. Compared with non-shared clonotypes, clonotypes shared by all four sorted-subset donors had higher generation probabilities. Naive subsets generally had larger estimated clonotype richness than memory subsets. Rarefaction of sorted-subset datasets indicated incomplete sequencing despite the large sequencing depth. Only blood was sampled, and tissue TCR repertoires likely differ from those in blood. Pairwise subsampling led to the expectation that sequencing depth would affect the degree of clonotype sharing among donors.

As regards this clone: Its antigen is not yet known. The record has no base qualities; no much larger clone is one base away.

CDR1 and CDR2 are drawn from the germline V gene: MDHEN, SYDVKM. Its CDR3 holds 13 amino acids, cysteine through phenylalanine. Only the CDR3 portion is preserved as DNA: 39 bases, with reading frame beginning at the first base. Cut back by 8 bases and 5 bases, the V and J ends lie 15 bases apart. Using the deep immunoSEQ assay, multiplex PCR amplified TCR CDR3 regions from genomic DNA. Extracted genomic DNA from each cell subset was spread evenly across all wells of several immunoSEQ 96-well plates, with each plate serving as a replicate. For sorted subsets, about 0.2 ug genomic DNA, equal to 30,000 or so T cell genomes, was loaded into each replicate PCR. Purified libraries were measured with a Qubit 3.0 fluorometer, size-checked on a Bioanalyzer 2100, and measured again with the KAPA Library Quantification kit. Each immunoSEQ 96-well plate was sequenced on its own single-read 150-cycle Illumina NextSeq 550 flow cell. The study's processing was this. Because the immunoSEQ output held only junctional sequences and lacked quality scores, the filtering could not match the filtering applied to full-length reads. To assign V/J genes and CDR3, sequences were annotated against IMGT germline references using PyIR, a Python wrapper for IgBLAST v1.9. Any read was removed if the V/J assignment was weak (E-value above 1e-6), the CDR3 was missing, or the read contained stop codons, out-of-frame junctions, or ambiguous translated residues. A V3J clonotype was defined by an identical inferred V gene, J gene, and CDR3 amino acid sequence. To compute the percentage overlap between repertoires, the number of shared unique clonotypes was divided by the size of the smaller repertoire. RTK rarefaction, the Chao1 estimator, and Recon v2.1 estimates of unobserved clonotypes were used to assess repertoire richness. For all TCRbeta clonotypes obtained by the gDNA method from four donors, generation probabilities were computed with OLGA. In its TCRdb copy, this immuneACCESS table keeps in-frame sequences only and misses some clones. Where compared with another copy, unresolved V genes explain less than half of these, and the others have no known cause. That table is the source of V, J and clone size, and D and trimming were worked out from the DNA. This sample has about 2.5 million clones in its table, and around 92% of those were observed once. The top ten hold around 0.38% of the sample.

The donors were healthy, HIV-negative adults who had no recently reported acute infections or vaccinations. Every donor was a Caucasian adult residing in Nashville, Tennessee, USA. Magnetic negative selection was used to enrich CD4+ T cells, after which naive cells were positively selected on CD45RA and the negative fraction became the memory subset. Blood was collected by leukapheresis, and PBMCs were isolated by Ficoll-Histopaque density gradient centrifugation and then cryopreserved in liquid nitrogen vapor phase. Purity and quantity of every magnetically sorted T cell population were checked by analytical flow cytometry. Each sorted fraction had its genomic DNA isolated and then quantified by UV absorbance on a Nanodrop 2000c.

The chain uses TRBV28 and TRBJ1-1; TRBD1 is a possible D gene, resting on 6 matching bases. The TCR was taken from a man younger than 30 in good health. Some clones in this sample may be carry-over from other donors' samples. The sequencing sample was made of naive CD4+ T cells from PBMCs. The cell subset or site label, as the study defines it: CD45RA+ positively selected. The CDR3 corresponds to CASGSQGWTEAFF. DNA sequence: TGTGCCAGCGGATCACAGGGTTGGACTGAAGCTTTCTTT. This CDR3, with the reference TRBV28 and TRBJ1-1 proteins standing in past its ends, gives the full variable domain DVKVTQSSRYLVKRTGEKVFLECVQDMDHENMFWYRQDPGLGLRLIYFSYDVKMKEKGDIPEGYSVSREKKERFSLILESASTNQTSMYLCASGSQGWTEAFFGQGTRLTVV.